This TCR beta chain was observed in a study of blood T cell repertoires in COVID-19. Clones were sequenced by immunoSEQ multiplex PCR, and TCRdb holds only the in-frame ones, with some missing. The data contain approximately 120,000 clones, less than 85% of them singletons. This clone has a single count. CDR1 LGHDT and CDR2 YNNKEL come from the germline V gene (reference sequence). With V trimmed by 4 bases and J by 4 bases, 4 bases remained unmatched. The CDR3 covers 15 residues. The source material was peripheral blood. This chain joins TRBV3-1 (or the pseudogene TRBV3-2) and TRBJ2-7, with 13 bases identical to TRBD2. The TCR originated in a human donor in a cohort sampled during active or convalescent COVID-19. The CDR3 sequence: CASSPRTSGRYEQYF. The CDR3 nucleotides are TGTGCCAGCAGCCCCAGGACTAGCGGGAGATACGAGCAGTACTTC.